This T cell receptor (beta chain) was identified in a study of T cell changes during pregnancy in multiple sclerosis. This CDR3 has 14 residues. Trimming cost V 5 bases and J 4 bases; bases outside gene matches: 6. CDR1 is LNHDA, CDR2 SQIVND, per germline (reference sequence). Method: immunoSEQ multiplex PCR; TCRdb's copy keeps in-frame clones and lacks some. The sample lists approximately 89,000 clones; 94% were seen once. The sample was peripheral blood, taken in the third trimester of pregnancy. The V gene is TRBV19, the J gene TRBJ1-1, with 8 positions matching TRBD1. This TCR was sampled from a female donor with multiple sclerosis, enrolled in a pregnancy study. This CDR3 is CASSRQGPGTEAFF. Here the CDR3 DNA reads TGTGCCAGTAGTCGACAGGGGCCGGGCACTGAAGCTTTCTTT.